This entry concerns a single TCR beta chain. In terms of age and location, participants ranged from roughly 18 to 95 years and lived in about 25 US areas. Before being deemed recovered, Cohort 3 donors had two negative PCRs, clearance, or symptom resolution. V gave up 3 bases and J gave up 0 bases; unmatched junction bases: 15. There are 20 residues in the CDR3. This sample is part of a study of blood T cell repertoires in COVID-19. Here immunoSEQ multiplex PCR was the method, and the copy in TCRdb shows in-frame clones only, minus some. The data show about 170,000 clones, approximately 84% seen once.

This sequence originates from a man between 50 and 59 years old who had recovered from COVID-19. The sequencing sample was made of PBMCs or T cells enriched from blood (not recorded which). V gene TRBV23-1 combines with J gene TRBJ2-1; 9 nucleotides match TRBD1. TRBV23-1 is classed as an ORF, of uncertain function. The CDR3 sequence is CASSQPGQGHKTCSYNEQFF. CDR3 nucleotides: TGCGCCAGCAGTCAGCCGGGACAGGGTCATAAAACTTGCTCCTACAATGAGCAGTTCTTC.